This record looks at one T cell receptor (beta chain) sequence and its context. The antigen is undetermined. The table came from immunoSEQ multiplex PCR; TCRdb's copy has only in-frame clones and leaves some out. The repertoire holds approximately 150,000 clones, 88% seen once, with 2.2% in the top ten. The record originates from a study of T cell responses to AZD1222 COVID-19 vaccine. Broader study findings: Compared with day 0, the breadth and depth of the Spike-specific TCR repertoire rose significantly after two doses of AZD1222.

From germline, CDR1 is SGHRS and CDR2 YFSETQ. The V end was cut by 0 bases, the J end by 4 bases, with 19 bases between. CDR3 size: 17 residues. The origin of this receptor is an adult in good health. The chain carries TRBV5-1 and TRBJ1-2; possibly TRBD1 for D (5 bases). The sample in question was peripheral blood, obtained on day 0 of AZD1222 vaccination. For the CDR3, the DNA is TGCGCCAGCAGCTTGGGGTTGGGAAGGGGAGTGCTCTATGGCTACACCTTC. It codes for CASSLGLGRGVLYGYTF.